This T cell receptor beta chain was obtained from a study of identical twins. Between the trimmed V and J ends, which lost 0 bases and 9 bases, there was a span of 18 bases. The CDR3 sequence is 16 residues long. From germline, CDR1 is MGHRA and CDR2 YSYEKL. MiXCR, run by TCRdb on the 5' RACE reads, gives a single entry per CDR3 protein. The table has 1,800,000 or so distinct CDR3 sequences, under 35% seen once. The TCR was taken from a newborn girl in good health. The V and J genes are TRBV4-1 and TRBJ1-5, with D maybe TRBD1 (5 bases). Sequenced material: cord blood. CDR3 DNA sequence: TGCGCCAGCAGCCAAGATGGGGGGTTGGGGTTACTGCCCCAGCATTTT. As protein: CASSQDGGLGLLPQHF.